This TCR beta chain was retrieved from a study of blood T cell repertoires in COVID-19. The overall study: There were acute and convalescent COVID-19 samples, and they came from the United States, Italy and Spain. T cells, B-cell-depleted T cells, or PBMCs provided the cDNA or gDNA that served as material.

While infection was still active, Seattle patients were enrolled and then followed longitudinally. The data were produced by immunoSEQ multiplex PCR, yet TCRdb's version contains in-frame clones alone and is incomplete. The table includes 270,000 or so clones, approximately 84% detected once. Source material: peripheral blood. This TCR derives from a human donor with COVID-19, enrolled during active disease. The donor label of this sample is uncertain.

The CDR3 DNA is TGTGCCAGTAGAACCGGACAGTCAACTAATGAAAAACTGTTTTTT. This translates into CASRTGQSTNEKLFF. V and J are TRBV19 and TRBJ1-4; D possibly corresponds to TRBD1 (6 bases). This CDR3 region has 15 residues. V was clipped by 6 bases and J by 0 bases, with 11 bases between them. Germline V gene lookup returns CDR1 LNHDA and CDR2 SQIVND (reference sequence). The full variable domain, in which reference TRBV19 and TRBJ1-4 provide the parts outside the CDR3, is DGGITQSPKYLFRKEGQNVTLSCEQNLNHDAMYWYRQDPGQGLRLIYYSQIVNDFQKGDIAEGYSVSREKKESFPLTVTSAQKNPTAFYLCASRTGQSTNEKLFFGSGTQLSVL.